These 9 T cell receptor beta chains came from one sample sequenced in a study of STAT5B mutations in CD4+ large granular lymphocyte leukemia. TCRdb's table, derived via immunoSEQ multiplex PCR, lists solely in-frame clones and lacks some. The data show 30,000 to 40,000 clones, approximately 90% seen once. Material: CD4+ T cells from blood buffy coats. The receptor source for this set is a human donor in good health.

This clone was seen only once. The chain has TRBV5-1 and TRBJ1-2; D may be TRBD1 (6 bases). Germline assignment: CDR1 SGHRS and CDR2 YFSETQ. The V end lost 5 bases, the J end lost 6 bases, and 17 bases lay between the germline ends. The CDR3 has 14 amino acids. CDR3 DNA sequence: TGCGCCAGCAGGTGGGACATTTCATTAGATGGCTACACCTTC. Translated, it gives CASRWDISLDGYTF. The variable domain in full, completed from reference TRBV5-1 and TRBJ1-2, reads KAGVTQTPRYLIKTRGQQVTLSCSPISGHRSVSWYQQTPGQGLQFLFEYFSETQRNKGNFPGRFSGRQFSNSRSEMNVSTLELGDSALYLCASRWDISLDGYTFGSGTRLTVV.

This clone was seen more than once but under ten times. The V call is TRBV19, the J call TRBJ1-2; TRBD1 agrees at 10 bases. V gave up 5 bases and J gave up 7 bases; unmatched junction bases: 10. The CDR3 length is 15 residues. Germline V CDR1 and CDR2: LNHDA, SQIVND (reference sequence). This CDR3 is CASSLFDRGRTGYTF. The CDR3 DNA follows: TGTGCCAGTAGTCTCTTTGACAGGGGGCGGACTGGCTACACCTTC.

The chain joins TRBV7-2 to TRBJ1-1, with 12 bases lining up with TRBD1. CDR3 length equals 18 residues. Germline values: CDR1 SGHTA, CDR2 FQGNSA. V dropped 5 bases and J dropped 8; count of bases not matched to a gene: 18. As DNA, the CDR3 is TGTGCCAGCAGCCCGGGGGTAGTTATAGGGACAGGGGGCATAGAAGCTTTCTTT. It yields the protein CASSPGVVIGTGGIEAFF.

In its sample, this clone was seen a few times. The V and J genes are TRBV18 and TRBJ2-7, with D uncertain. Germline lookup yields CDR1 KGHSH and CDR2 LQKENI. This CDR3 has 13 amino acids. Trimming pared 5 bases from V and 3 bases from J, leaving 11 bases between. CDR3 loop: CASSFGEIYEQYF. As DNA, the CDR3 is TGTGCCAGCTCATTCGGAGAAATCTACGAGCAGTACTTC.

This rearrangement joins TRBV21-1 to TRBJ1-2. TRBV21-1 is a pseudogene segment. CDR3 length equals 12 residues. In nucleotides, the CDR3 is TGTGCCAGTCGGGGAAGTCGCTATGGCTACACCTTC. It translates to CASRGSRYGYTF.

CDR3 amino acids: CASSPTDSGNTIYF. The CDR3 nucleotides read TGTGCCAGCTCACCAACGGACTCTGGAAACACCATATATTTT. The chain is built from TRBV18 and TRBJ1-3; D is unresolved. This CDR3 is 14 amino acids long. Germline CDR1 and CDR2: KGHSH and LQKENI. The V end was cut by 2 bases, the J end by 0 bases, with 5 bases between.

The chain uses TRBV14 and TRBJ1-1, with D unresolved. Germline V gene lookup returns CDR1 SGHDN and CDR2 FVKESK. The CDR3 is 10 residues long. V dropped 8 bases and J dropped 8 bases, with 9 bases sitting between them. The CDR3: CASGREEAFF. DNA for the CDR3: TGTGCCAGCGGCCGCGAAGAAGCTTTCTTT. The whole variable domain, remainder taken from reference TRBV14 and TRBJ1-1, is EAGVTQFPSHSVIEKGQTVTLRCDPISGHDNLYWYRRVMGKEIKFLLHFVKESKQDESGMPNNRFLAERTGGTYSTLKVQPAELEDSGVYFCASGREEAFFGQGTRLTVV.

The V and J genes are TRBV30 and TRBJ2-3; no clear D. The ends were cut back, 7 bases at V and 0 bases at J, with 11 bases in the middle. In germline, CDR1 is GTSNPN, CDR2 SVGIG (reference sequence). There are 13 residues in the CDR3. This CDR3 reads CAYATASTDTQYF. CDR3 nucleotide sequence: TGTGCCTACGCAACAGCTAGCACAGATACGCAGTATTTT.

The rearrangement uses TRBV27 and TRBJ2-1; 8 positions match TRBD2. From germline, CDR1 is MNHEY and CDR2 SMNVEV (reference sequence). The length of the CDR3 is 18 residues. V lost 3 bases and J lost 4; bases outside the gene matches: 14. The CDR3 here is CASSFLSVRRGAYNEQFF. CDR3 bases: TGTGCCAGCAGTTTTCTGTCAGTCAGGCGGGGGGCGTACAATGAGCAGTTCTTC.